The T cell receptor (beta chain) under discussion was sequenced for a study of neoadjuvant anti-PD-1 for oral cavity cancer. The wider study: Non-progressing patients received a fourth nivolumab dose near day 43, then surgery on days 50-56.

Six replicates per PBMC sample, mostly from roughly 490 ng of genomic DNA. Profiled with immunoSEQ multiplex PCR; TCRdb holds only in-frame clones, not every one. The table lists around 34,000 clones, around nine tenths of them singletons. The sequences come from PBMCs, collected before nivolumab (anti-PD-1) treatment. The TCR was taken from a person aged 35-80 years with oral cavity squamous cell carcinoma.

The CDR3 sequence is CAISAGTSGAGNTIYF. Here the CDR3 DNA reads TGTGCCATCAGTGCCGGGACGTCGGGCGCTGGAAACACCATATATTTT. The rearrangement links TRBV10-3 to TRBJ1-3, with D possibly matching TRBD1 (5 bases). Germline lookup yields CDR1 ENHRY and CDR2 SYGVKD. With 4 bases removed from V and 2 bases from J, the gap between germline ends came to 15 bases. This CDR3 comprises 16 residues.